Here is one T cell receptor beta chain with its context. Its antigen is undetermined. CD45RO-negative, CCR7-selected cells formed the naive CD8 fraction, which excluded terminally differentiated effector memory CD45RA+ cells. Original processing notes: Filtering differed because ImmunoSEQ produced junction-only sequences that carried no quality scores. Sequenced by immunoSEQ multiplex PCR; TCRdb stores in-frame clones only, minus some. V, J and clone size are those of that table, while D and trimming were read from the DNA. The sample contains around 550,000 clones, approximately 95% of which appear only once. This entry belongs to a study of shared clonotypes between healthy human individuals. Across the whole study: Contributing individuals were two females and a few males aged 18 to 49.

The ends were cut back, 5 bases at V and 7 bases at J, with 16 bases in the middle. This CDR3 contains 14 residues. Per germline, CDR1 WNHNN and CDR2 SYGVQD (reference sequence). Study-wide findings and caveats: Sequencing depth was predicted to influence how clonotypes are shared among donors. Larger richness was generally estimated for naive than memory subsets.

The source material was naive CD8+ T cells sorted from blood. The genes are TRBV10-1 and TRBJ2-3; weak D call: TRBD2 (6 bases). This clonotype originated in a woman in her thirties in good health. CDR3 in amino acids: CASSPTSSGNTQYF. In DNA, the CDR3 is TGCGCCAGCAGTCCTACTAGTAGCGGAAATACGCAGTATTTT.